A single T cell receptor (beta chain) is shown here with its context. Its specificity is not known. These data belong to a study of OX40 agonist ivuxolimab in advanced cancers. Study details: Dose-escalation patients had hepatocellular carcinoma, melanoma, renal cell or head and neck cancer. The study's findings and limits: Both CD4+ and CD8+ T cell populations in blood had undergone clonal expansion by week 6 at 0.1 to 3.0 mg/kg.

Profiling relied on immunoSEQ multiplex PCR, and the TCRdb table lists in-frame clones only, not all of them. Altogether fewer than 18,000 clones are present, about three quarters being singletons, with the ten largest covering just over 35%. The cohort excluded patients with autoimmune disease history or systemic immunosuppression. This CDR3 has 16 residues. Losses at the gene ends were 5 bases for V and 2 bases for J; bases not matched to a gene: 5. Germline V CDR1 and CDR2: SGHRS, YFSETQ. This chain connects TRBV5-1 to TRBJ2-2; 11 bases are shared with TRBD1. The sequence derives from an adult with an advanced solid tumor such as melanoma, head and neck, liver or kidney cancer. Sequenced material: CD4+ or CD8+ T cells sorted from blood, taken in a trial of the OX40 agonist ivuxolimab. CDR3 coding DNA: TGCGCCAGCAGGTCCCGGACAGGGGGCAACACCGGGGAGCTGTTTTTT. It codes for CASRSRTGGNTGELFF.